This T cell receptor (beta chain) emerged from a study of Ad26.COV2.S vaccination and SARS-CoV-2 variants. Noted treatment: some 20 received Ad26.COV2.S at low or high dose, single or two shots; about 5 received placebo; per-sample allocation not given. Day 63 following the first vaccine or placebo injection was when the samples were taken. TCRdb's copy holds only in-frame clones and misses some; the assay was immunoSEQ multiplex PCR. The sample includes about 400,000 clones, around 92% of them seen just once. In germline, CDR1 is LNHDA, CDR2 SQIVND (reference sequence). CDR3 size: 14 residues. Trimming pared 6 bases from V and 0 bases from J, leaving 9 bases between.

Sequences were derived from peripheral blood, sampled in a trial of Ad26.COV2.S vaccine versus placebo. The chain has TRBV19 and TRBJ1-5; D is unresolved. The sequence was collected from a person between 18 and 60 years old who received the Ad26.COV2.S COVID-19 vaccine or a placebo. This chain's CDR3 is CASSYGNSNQPQHF. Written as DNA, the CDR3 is TGTGCCAGTAGCTATGGGAATAGCAATCAGCCCCAGCATTTT.